One sample yielded the 18 T cell receptor beta chains listed below, sequenced in a study of T-cell reconstitution after alpha-beta-depleted transplantation in children. Unique molecular identifiers tagged the TCRbeta library. TCRdb independently ran MiXCR on the PCR reads; one entry per CDR3 protein. Among 500,000 or so distinct CDR3 sequences listed, roughly an eighth were seen once. The specimen was PBMCs, mostly from graft donor cells, collected 180 days after TCRalphabeta/CD19-depleted stem cell transplant. These TCRs come from a female patient between 2 and 15 years old who had a stem cell transplant for aplastic anemia, so the T cells may come from the graft donor.

The chain joins TRBV5-1 to TRBJ2-2, with D unresolved. Germline V gives CDR1 SGHRS, CDR2 YFSETQ. This CDR3 has 14 residues. Trimming left V 4 bases short and J 3 bases short, with 10 bases between. Here the CDR3 DNA reads TGCGCCAGCAGCACAAGACCTGACACCGGGGAGCTGTTTTTT. Translating gives CASSTRPDTGELFF. Complete variable domain (other parts from reference TRBV5-1 and TRBJ2-2): KAGVTQTPRYLIKTRGQQVTLSCSPISGHRSVSWYQQTPGQGLQFLFEYFSETQRNKGNFPGRFSGRQFSNSRSEMNVSTLELGDSALYLCASSTRPDTGELFFGEGSRLTVL.

This clonotype was observed at least ten times. The CDR3 sequence is CASSFTGAEQYF. Here the CDR3 DNA reads TGCGCCAGCAGCTTCACAGGGGCCGAGCAGTACTTC. The gene calls are TRBV5-1 and TRBJ2-7; 7 nucleotides line up with TRBD1. After removal of 2 bases from V and 6 bases from J, the junction contained 2 bases not matched to a gene. This CDR3 is built from 12 residues. In germline, CDR1 is SGHRS, CDR2 YFSETQ.

This clonotype was seen repeatedly, ten times or more. This rearrangement joins TRBV9 to TRBJ2-7; D unresolved. The CDR3 has 15 amino acids. V was trimmed by 4 bases and J by 2 bases, leaving 16 bases between them. Germline V lookup: CDR1 SGDLS, CDR2 YYNGEE. The chain's CDR3 is CASSPPGLGPYEQYF. Here the CDR3 DNA reads TGTGCCAGCAGCCCACCGGGCCTAGGGCCCTACGAGCAGTACTTC.

This clonotype has a single count. It may be a read error: a sequence one base away is much more abundant. The rearrangement links TRBV28 to TRBJ2-5, with TRBD1 matching 11 bases. The CDR3 spans 13 residues. J was trimmed by 7 bases and V by 4 bases; bases with no gene match: 2. Germline CDR1 and CDR2: MDHEN and SYDVKM. Here the CDR3 reads CASSWDRGATQYF. The DNA of the CDR3 is TGTGCCAGCAGTTGGGACAGGGGGGCGACCCAGTACTTC.

This clonotype occurred a few times. The rearrangement links TRBV15 to TRBJ2-1; D remains unclear. There are 15 residues in the CDR3. Between the trimmed V and J ends, which lost 1 base and 4 bases, there was a span of 11 bases. Germline V CDR1 and CDR2: LNHNV, YYDKDF (reference sequence). In DNA, the CDR3 is TGTGCCACCAGCAGAGGACCGGGCCCATACAATGAGCAGTTCTTC. Its protein product is CATSRGPGPYNEQFF.

This clonotype was seen a few times. V gene TRBV7-9 combines with J gene TRBJ2-3; D perhaps matches TRBD2 (6 bases). V dropped 5 bases and J dropped 9 bases, with 12 bases sitting between them. The V gene's germline CDR1 is SEHNR and CDR2 FQNEAQ (reference sequence). This CDR3 is 12 amino acids long. The chain's CDR3 is CASSPIAETQYF. The CDR3, as DNA: TGTGCCAGCAGCCCGATAGCGGAAACGCAGTATTTT.

V gene TRBV7-2 combines with J gene TRBJ2-3; 8 nucleotides align to TRBD2. Germline assignment: CDR1 SGHTA and CDR2 FQGNSA. V gave up 5 bases and J gave up 4 bases; unmatched junction bases: 14. The CDR3 is made up of 17 amino acids. CDR3 bases: TGTGCCAGCAGCCCCCGCCCCGGGGTAGCGGGACCAGATACGCAGTATTTT. It codes for CASSPRPGVAGPDTQYF. Variable domain in full (rest from reference TRBV7-2 and TRBJ2-3): GAGVSQSPSNKVTEKGKDVELRCDPISGHTALYWYRQSLGQGLEFLIYFQGNSAPDKSGLPSDRFSAERTGGSVSTLTIQRTQQEDSAVYLCASSPRPGVAGPDTQYFGPGTRLTVL.

The chain employs TRBV6-2 or TRBV6-3 and TRBJ1-1; D unclear. Trimming removed 2 bases from V and 1 base from J, with 11 bases in between. The CDR3 is made up of 15 amino acids. Germline V gene data show CDR1 as MNHEY and CDR2 as SVGEGT. DNA for the CDR3: TGTGCCAGCAGTTACGTGGGTCCTTCGAACACTGAAGCTTTCTTT. Protein product: CASSYVGPSNTEAFF.

The chain joins TRBV6-1 to TRBJ2-1; possible D gene TRBD2, 6 bases. Per germline, CDR1 MNHNS and CDR2 SASEGT. The CDR3 covers 15 residues. Deletions cut 8 bases from V and 0 bases from J, with 14 bases between. CDR3 bases: TGTGCCAGCGCTGGAGGGCGGTACTCCTACAATGAGCAGTTCTTC. Translating it yields CASAGGRYSYNEQFF.

This clonotype was seen many times. V is TRBV5-1 and J is TRBJ2-1; 7 nucleotides agree with TRBD2. The CDR3 length is 15 residues. Germline CDR1 reads SGHRS; CDR2 reads YFSETQ. Trimming at V came to 4 bases and at J to 0 bases, leaving 4 bases not matched to a gene. CDR3 loop: CASSKAGSSYNEQFF. For the CDR3, the DNA is TGCGCCAGCAGCAAAGCGGGAAGCTCCTACAATGAGCAGTTCTTC.

This clonotype was seen a few times. The chain uses TRBV28 and TRBJ2-7; 9 bases are a match to TRBD2. The V and J ends lost 5 bases and 2 bases, in that order; junction bases with no gene match: 7. There are 15 residues in the CDR3. Germline CDR1 MDHEN, CDR2 SYDVKM. CDR3 loop: CASSVRGGGAYEQYF. CDR3 DNA: TGTGCCAGCAGTGTCCGGGGCGGGGGGGCCTACGAGCAGTACTTC.

This clonotype came up a few times. The chain links TRBV3-1 to TRBJ2-1; TRBD1 matches 9 bases. This CDR3 contains 14 residues. Germline loops: CDR1 LGHDT, CDR2 YNNKEL (reference sequence). The V and J ends lost 1 base and 8 bases, in that order; junction bases with no gene match: 3. The CDR3 is CASSQGRTGDEQFF. Written as DNA, the CDR3 is TGTGCCAGCAGCCAAGGGAGGACAGGGGATGAGCAGTTCTTC.

This clonotype turned up a few times. This chain joins TRBV6-2 or TRBV6-3 and TRBJ2-5, with 7 bases identical to TRBD1. V lost 5 bases to trimming and J lost 4 bases; unmatched junction nucleotides: 19. The germline V gene has CDR1 MNHEY and CDR2 SVGEGT. CDR3 size: 18 residues. The CDR3 nucleotides are TGTGCCAGCAGTAGACCTTCGACTTGGACAGGTCCCAGAGAGACCCAGTACTTC. Its protein is CASSRPSTWTGPRETQYF.

J is TRBJ2-7 and V is TRBV5-1; perhaps D is TRBD1 or TRBD2 (5 bases each). Trimming removed 0 bases from V and 3 bases from J, with 10 bases in between. CDR3 length: 14 amino acids. Per the germline V gene, CDR1 is SGHRS and CDR2 is YFSETQ. The CDR3 nucleotides are TGCGCCAGCAGCTTGGCCGGGGACGGCTACGAGCAGTACTTC. Translating it yields CASSLAGDGYEQYF.

CDR3 sequence reads: CASSVDYNHNEQFF. The CDR3 region has the DNA TGTGCCAGCAGCGTCGACTACAACCACAATGAGCAGTTCTTC. V usage is TRBV9 and J usage is TRBJ2-1; the D gene is possibly TRBD2 (5 bases). The CDR3 length is 14 residues. The V end lost 2 bases, the J end lost 5 bases, and 11 bases lay between the germline ends. Germline assignment: CDR1 SGDLS and CDR2 YYNGEE.

CDR3 coding DNA: TGTGCCAGCAGTCAAAGCATCCGGCGAGCGGGAGTATCAGATGAGCAGTTCTTC. This gives the protein CASSQSIRRAGVSDEQFF. The chain is built from TRBV3-1 and TRBJ2-1; 8 bases are shared with TRBD2. V lost 6 bases and J lost 8; bases outside the gene matches: 21. Germline V lookup: CDR1 LGHDT, CDR2 YNNKEL (reference sequence). This CDR3 region has 18 residues.

The CDR3 DNA is TGTGCCAGCAGCCGAAGCGGGAGTCTGACTAGCACAGATACGCAGTATTTT. Translating gives CASSRSGSLTSTDTQYF. The chain has TRBV7-2 and TRBJ2-3, with 8 bases that match TRBD2. V gave up 5 bases and J gave up 0 bases; unmatched junction bases: 10. This CDR3 spans 17 amino acids. Per the germline V gene, CDR1 is SGHTA and CDR2 is FQGNSA.

This clonotype was seen at least ten times. The gene calls are TRBV5-5 and TRBJ2-5; TRBD1 matches 7 bases. Losses at the gene ends were 4 bases for V and 6 bases for J; bases not matched to a gene: 12. In germline, CDR1 is SGHKS, CDR2 YYEKEE (reference sequence). The CDR3 consists of 15 residues. CDR3 nucleotides: TGTGCCAGCAGCATACTGCAGGGGGAGAGGAAGACCCAGTACTTC. As protein: CASSILQGERKTQYF.